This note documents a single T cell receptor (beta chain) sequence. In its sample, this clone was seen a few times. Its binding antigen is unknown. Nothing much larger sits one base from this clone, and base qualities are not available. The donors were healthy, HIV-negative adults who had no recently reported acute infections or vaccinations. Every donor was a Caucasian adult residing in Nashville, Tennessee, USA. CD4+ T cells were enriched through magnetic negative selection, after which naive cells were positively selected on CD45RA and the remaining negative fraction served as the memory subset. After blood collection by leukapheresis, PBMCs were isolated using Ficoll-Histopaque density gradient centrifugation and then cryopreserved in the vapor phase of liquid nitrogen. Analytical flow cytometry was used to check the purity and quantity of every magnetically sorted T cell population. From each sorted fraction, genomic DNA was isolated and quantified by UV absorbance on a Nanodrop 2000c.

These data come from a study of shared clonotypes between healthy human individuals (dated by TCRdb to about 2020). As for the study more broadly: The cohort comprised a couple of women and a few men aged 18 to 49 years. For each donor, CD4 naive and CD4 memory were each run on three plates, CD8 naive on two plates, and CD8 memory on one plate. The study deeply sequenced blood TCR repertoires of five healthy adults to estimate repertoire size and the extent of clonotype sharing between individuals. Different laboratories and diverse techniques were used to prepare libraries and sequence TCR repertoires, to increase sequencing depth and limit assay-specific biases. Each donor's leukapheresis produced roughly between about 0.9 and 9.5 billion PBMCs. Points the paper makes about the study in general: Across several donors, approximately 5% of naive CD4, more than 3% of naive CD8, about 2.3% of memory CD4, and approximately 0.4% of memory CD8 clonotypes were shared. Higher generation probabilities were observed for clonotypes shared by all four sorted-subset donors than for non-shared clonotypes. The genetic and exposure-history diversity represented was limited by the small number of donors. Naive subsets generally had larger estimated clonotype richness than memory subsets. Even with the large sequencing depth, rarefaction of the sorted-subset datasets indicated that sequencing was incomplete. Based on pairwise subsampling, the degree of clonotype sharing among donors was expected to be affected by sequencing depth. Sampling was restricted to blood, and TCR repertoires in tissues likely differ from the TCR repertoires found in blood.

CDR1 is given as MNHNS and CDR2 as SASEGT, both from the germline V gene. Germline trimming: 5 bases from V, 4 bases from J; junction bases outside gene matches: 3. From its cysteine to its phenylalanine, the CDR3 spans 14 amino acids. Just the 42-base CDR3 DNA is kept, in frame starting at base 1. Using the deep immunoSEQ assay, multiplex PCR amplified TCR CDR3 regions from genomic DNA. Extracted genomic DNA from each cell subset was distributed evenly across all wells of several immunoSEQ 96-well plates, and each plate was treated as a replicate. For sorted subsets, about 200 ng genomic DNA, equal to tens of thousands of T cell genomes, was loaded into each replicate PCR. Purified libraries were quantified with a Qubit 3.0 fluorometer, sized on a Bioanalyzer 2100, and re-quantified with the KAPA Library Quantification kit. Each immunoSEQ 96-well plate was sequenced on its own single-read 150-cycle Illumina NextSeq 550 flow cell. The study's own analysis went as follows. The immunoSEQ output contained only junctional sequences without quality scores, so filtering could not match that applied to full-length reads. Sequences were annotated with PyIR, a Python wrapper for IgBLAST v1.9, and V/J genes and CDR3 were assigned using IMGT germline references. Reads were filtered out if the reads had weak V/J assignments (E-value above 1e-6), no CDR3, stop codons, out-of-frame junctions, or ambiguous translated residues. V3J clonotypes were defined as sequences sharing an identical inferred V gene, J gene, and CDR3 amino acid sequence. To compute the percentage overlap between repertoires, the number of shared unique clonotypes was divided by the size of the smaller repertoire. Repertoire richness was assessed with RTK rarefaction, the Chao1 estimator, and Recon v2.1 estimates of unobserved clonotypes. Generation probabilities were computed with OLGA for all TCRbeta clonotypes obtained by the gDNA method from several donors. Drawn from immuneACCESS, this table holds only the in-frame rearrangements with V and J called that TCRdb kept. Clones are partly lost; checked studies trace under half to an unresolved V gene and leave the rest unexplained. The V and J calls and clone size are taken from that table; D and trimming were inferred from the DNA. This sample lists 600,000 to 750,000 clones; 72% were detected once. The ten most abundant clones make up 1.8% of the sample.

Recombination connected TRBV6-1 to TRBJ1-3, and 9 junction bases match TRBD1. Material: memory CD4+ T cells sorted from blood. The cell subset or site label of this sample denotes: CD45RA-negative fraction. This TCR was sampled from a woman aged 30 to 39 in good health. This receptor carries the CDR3 CASSTGGHGNTIYF. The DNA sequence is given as TGTGCCAGCAGTACAGGGGGCCACGGAAACACCATATATTTT.